Given below is one T cell receptor beta chain in context. From alopecia areata patients, lesional scalp punch biopsies and peripheral blood were collected. It was from PBMCs that CD4+ and CD8+ T cells were sorted. The authors extracted RNA and reverse transcribed it into cDNA as the sequencing template. The method was immunoSEQ multiplex PCR; TCRdb's version includes in-frame clones alone and lacks a portion of them. Here the sample spans some 150,000 clones, roughly 53% being singletons. This specimen comes from a study of CD8+ T cells in alopecia areata. Whole-study context: Tofacitinib administration to treated patients was oral, at 5 to 10 mg twice daily.

The germline V gene has CDR1 MRHNA and CDR2 SNTAGT. This CDR3 has 14 amino acids. V lost 2 bases and J 0 bases, leaving 7 bases between the germline ends. The receptor's source is a human donor with alopecia areata. Specimen: CD4+ T cells sorted from blood, collected at week 0. The chain recombines TRBV6-4 with TRBJ1-1; D not resolved. CDR3 nucleotides: TGTGCCAGCAGTGACGGGCCGATGAACACTGAAGCTTTCTTT. Protein sequence: CASSDGPMNTEAFF.